Shown below are 24 T cell receptor beta chains from a single sample sequenced in a study of beta chain features in type 1 diabetes. Investigators reverse transcribed all isolated RNA, so they sequenced expressed TCRB transcripts. Sequenced by immunoSEQ multiplex PCR; TCRdb stores in-frame clones only, minus some. The table has more than 550,000 clones, more than 12% seen once. No cognate antigen is known for these TCRs. The study's findings and limits: TCRB CDR3s from Type 1 diabetes patients were moderately but significantly shorter in all four CD4+ subsets.

Sequences were obtained from naive CD4+ T cells from blood. Receptors were obtained from a man younger than 35 with type 1 diabetes.

The chain uses TRBV27 and TRBJ2-3; 11 bases line up with TRBD2. Germline CDR1 reads MNHEY; CDR2 reads SMNVEV (reference sequence). J gave up 1 base and V 7 bases, and 7 bases lay outside the gene matches. The CDR3 contains 16 residues. CDR3 region: CASNRPGLAGTDTQYF. The CDR3 DNA reads TGTGCCAGCAACCGACCGGGACTAGCGGGCACAGATACGCAGTATTTT.

The chain recombines TRBV7-9 with TRBJ2-1, with unresolved D. The CDR3 has 11 residues. Germline CDR1 is SEHNR and CDR2 is FQNEAQ (reference sequence). V was cut by 5 bases and J by 10 bases, with 9 bases left in between. The CDR3 region is CASSPVYEQFF. CDR3 in DNA: TGTGCCAGCAGCCCCGTGTACGAGCAGTTCTTC.

This clone came up a few times. The chain carries TRBV5-5 and TRBJ2-1, with 9 bases fitting TRBD1. The CDR3 length is 17 residues. The V segment lost 4 bases and the J segment 7 bases; nucleotides outside the gene matches: 15. Germline V gene lookup returns CDR1 SGHKS and CDR2 YYEKEE (reference sequence). The CDR3 nucleotides read TGTGCCAGCAGCGGGACAGGGATGAGGGGTTGGAGTAATGAGCAGTTCTTC. It is translated as CASSGTGMRGWSNEQFF.

This clone was seen only a few times. The sample holds other DNA sequences that translate to the same CDR3. The chain has TRBV7-2 and TRBJ1-5; maybe TRBD1 (6 bases). CDR3 length: 14 amino acids. Looked up from germline, CDR1 is SGHTA and CDR2 is FQGNSA. Deletions cut 5 bases from V and 2 bases from J, with 10 bases between. As DNA, the CDR3 is TGTGCCAGCAGCCTGGAGGGGGGCAATCAGCCCCAGCATTTT. Translated, it gives CASSLEGGNQPQHF.

V gene TRBV7-2 combines with J gene TRBJ1-6; TRBD1 aligns across 7 bases. Germline lookup yields CDR1 SGHTA and CDR2 FQGNSA. This CDR3 contains 18 residues. V trimming: 4 bases; J trimming: 0 bases; junction bases outside the gene matches: 9. DNA of the CDR3: TGTGCCAGCAGCTCGACGACAGGGACGAGCTCCTATAATTCACCCCTCCACTTT. It codes for CASSSTTGTSSYNSPLHF.

V and J are TRBV9 and TRBJ2-3, with 8 bases matching TRBD2. The trim removed 0 bases at V and 4 bases at J, leaving 7 bases unmatched. The V gene's germline CDR1 is SGDLS and CDR2 YYNGEE. The length of the CDR3 is 16 residues. In DNA, the CDR3 is TGTGCCAGCAGCGTAGTCCCTTCGACTAGCGCAGATACGCAGTATTTT. Translating gives CASSVVPSTSADTQYF. The full variable domain, in which reference TRBV9 and TRBJ2-3 provide the parts outside the CDR3, is DSGVTQTPKHLITATGQRVTLRCSPRSGDLSVYWYQQSLDQGLQFLIQYYNGEERAKGNILERFSAQQFPDLHSELNLSSLELGDSALYFCASSVVPSTSADTQYFGPGTRLTVL.

The chain recombines TRBV27 with TRBJ1-1, with D possibly being TRBD1 (6 bases). CDR3 length: 17 amino acids. V lost 4 bases to trimming and J lost 4 bases, with 22 bases between them. From germline, CDR1 is MNHEY and CDR2 SMNVEV (reference sequence). The CDR3: CASSSPATTGSGTEAFF. DNA of the CDR3: TGTGCCAGCAGTTCTCCCGCCACAACAGGGTCGGGCACTGAAGCTTTCTTT.

The chain employs TRBV5-1 and TRBJ2-7; D unresolved. V shed 4 bases and J shed 0 bases, with 14 bases lying between them. This CDR3 is 15 amino acids long. Germline V lookup: CDR1 SGHRS, CDR2 YFSETQ. CDR3 coding DNA: TGCGCCAGCAGCGCCTCTGGCGAGAGCTCCTACGAGCAGTACTTC. It is translated as CASSASGESSYEQYF.

A few counts support this clone. The chain links TRBV6-5 to TRBJ1-2; unclear D gene. Germline CDR1 is MNHEY and CDR2 is SVGAGI. V was shortened by 6 bases and J by 2 bases, with 10 bases between the two germline ends. The length of the CDR3 is 13 residues. The CDR3 nucleotides read TGTGCCAGCAGGTCGGCAGCGAACTATGGCTACACCTTC. It is translated as CASRSAANYGYTF.

The chain employs TRBV6-5 and TRBJ2-2, with unresolved D. Germline CDR1 reads MNHEY; CDR2 reads SVGAGI. V lost 3 bases to trimming and J lost 0 bases, with 8 bases between them. The CDR3 covers 15 residues. The CDR3 bases are TGTGCCAGCAGTTATCGCAGCGCGAACACCGGGGAGCTGTTTTTT. This translates into CASSYRSANTGELFF.

The chain carries TRBV29-1 and TRBJ2-7; possibly TRBD2 for D (6 bases). CDR1 and CDR2 from the germline V gene are SQVTM and ANQGSEA. V lost 6 bases and J 1 base, leaving 16 bases between the germline ends. This CDR3 region has 14 residues. This CDR3 is CSVSRASDSYEQYF. The DNA of the CDR3 is TGCAGCGTAAGTAGGGCTAGCGATTCCTACGAGCAGTACTTC.

This clone was seen once. The CDR3 sequence: CASSSGQAVDEQYF. In DNA form, the CDR3 reads TGTGCCAGCAGCTCCGGACAGGCTGTGGACGAGCAGTACTTC. V is TRBV11-2 and J is TRBJ2-7, with 7 bases identical to TRBD1. The germline gives CDR1 SGHAT, CDR2 FQNNGV. The CDR3 extends over 14 amino acids. J gave up 5 bases and V 4 bases, and 8 bases lay outside the gene matches.

The rearrangement links TRBV6-5 to TRBJ1-1; the D gene is possibly TRBD1 (6 bases). V lost 6 bases and J lost 3, with 14 bases in between. Germline assignment: CDR1 MNHEY and CDR2 SVGAGI. The CDR3 spans 14 residues. The CDR3 loop reads CASSRQGSDTEAFF. CDR3 in DNA: TGTGCCAGCAGCCGTCAGGGGAGTGACACTGAAGCTTTCTTT.

This clone was found a few times. The V gene is TRBV15, the J gene TRBJ2-6; D is unclear. The CDR3 covers 14 residues. V was pared by 5 bases and J by 1 base, with 6 bases between. The germline gives CDR1 LNHNV, CDR2 YYDKDF (reference sequence). Written as DNA, the CDR3 is TGTGCCACCAGCGCCGGGTCTGGGGCCAACGTCCTGACTTTC. Residues: CATSAGSGANVLTF.

Only a few counts were recorded for this clone. The J gene is TRBJ1-3, the V gene TRBV7-9; D is undetermined. Trimming removed 3 bases at V and 1 base at J, with 10 bases between. This CDR3 has 15 amino acids. Germline lookup yields CDR1 SEHNR and CDR2 FQNEAQ (reference sequence). The CDR3 DNA reads as TGTGCCAGCAGCTTCCTCGGAGGATCTGGAAACACCATATATTTT. Its translation: CASSFLGGSGNTIYF.

This sequence joins TRBV11-2 and TRBJ2-1, with 8 bases identical to TRBD2. CDR1 and CDR2 from the germline V gene are SGHAT and FQNNGV. V lost 5 bases to trimming and J lost 7 bases; unmatched junction nucleotides: 16. The length of the CDR3 is 17 residues. The CDR3 nucleotides read TGTGCCAGCAGCGCCCCAGCGGGAGTTCGATTGTGGAATGAGCAGTTCTTC. Translating it yields CASSAPAGVRLWNEQFF. The whole variable domain, filled in from reference TRBV11-2 and TRBJ2-1, reads EAGVAQSPRYKIIEKRQSVAFWCNPISGHATLYWYQQILGQGPKLLIQFQNNGVVDDSQLPKDRFSAERLKGVDSTLKIQPAKLEDSAVYLCASSAPAGVRLWNEQFFGPGTRLTVL.

The rearrangement uses TRBV28 and TRBJ1-5, with TRBD1 as a possible D gene (5 bases). Per the germline V gene, CDR1 is MDHEN and CDR2 is SYDVKM. The germline V and J ends were trimmed by 6 bases and 9 bases, with 15 bases remaining between them. The CDR3 covers 13 residues. CDR3 DNA: TGTGCCAGCAGCTCCGGGGGAAGTCGGCCCCAGCATTTT. Amino acid sequence: CASSSGGSRPQHF. The full variable domain, its missing parts supplied by reference TRBV28 and TRBJ1-5, is DVKVTQSSRYLVKRTGEKVFLECVQDMDHENMFWYRQDPGLGLRLIYFSYDVKMKEKGDIPEGYSVSREKKERFSLILESASTNQTSMYLCASSSGGSRPQHFGDGTRLSIL.

V usage is TRBV4-1 and J usage is TRBJ2-1; no clear D gene. V lost 4 bases and J lost 7, with 11 bases in between. CDR1 and CDR2 (germline): MGHRA, YSYEKL. This CDR3 comprises 13 residues. The CDR3 reads CASSLPGLNEQFF. DNA of the CDR3: TGCGCCAGCAGCCTTCCCGGGCTTAATGAGCAGTTCTTC.

This clone was detected only a few times. This sequence joins TRBV5-1 and TRBJ2-1; 9 bases match TRBD2. The CDR3 is 15 amino acids. The junction had 8 bases not matched to a gene; V was cut back by 0 bases and J by 10 bases. CDR1 and CDR2 from the germline V gene are SGHRS and YFSETQ. CDR3 nucleotide sequence: TGCGCCAGCAGCTTGGGACTAGCGGCGGCGGGGGAGCAGTTCTTC. The encoded protein is CASSLGLAAAGEQFF.

This clone was seen a handful of times. At the DNA level, this CDR3 is encoded by other sequences in the same sample as well. The chain couples TRBV28 to TRBJ1-3, with 7 bases fitting TRBD1. The CDR3 spans 14 residues. CDR1 is MDHEN, CDR2 SYDVKM, per germline. The ends lost 2 bases at V and 2 bases at J; junction bases unmatched: 0. CDR3 in DNA: TGTGCCAGCAGTTTACAGGGGGCTGGAAACACCATATATTTT. Its translation: CASSLQGAGNTIYF.

This clone came up a few times. The chain is built from TRBV7-2 and TRBJ2-1; D may match TRBD1 or TRBD2 (6 bases each). Germline CDR1 SGHTA, CDR2 FQGNSA. Deletions cut 4 bases from V and 3 bases from J, with 16 bases between. The CDR3 has 16 residues. The CDR3: CASSSPGARLYNEQFF. The CDR3 DNA reads TGTGCCAGCAGCTCCCCGGGGGCCAGACTCTACAATGAGCAGTTCTTC. The variable domain in full, completed from reference TRBV7-2 and TRBJ2-1, reads GAGVSQSPSNKVTEKGKDVELRCDPISGHTALYWYRQSLGQGLEFLIYFQGNSAPDKSGLPSDRFSAERTGGSVSTLTIQRTQQEDSAVYLCASSSPGARLYNEQFFGPGTRLTVL.

The table lists this clone with a few counts. The chain links TRBV27 to TRBJ1-2; TRBD1 agrees at 12 bases. V lost 0 bases to trimming and J lost 7 bases; unmatched junction nucleotides: 6. Germline V lookup: CDR1 MNHEY, CDR2 SMNVEV (reference sequence). The CDR3 has 16 amino acids. The CDR3 region has the DNA TGTGCCAGCAGTTTATCGTGGGACAGGGGGCGGAGTGGCTACACCTTC. Amino acid sequence: CASSLSWDRGRSGYTF.

This clone has only a few counts. The gene calls are TRBV28 and TRBJ2-7; 8 bases line up with TRBD1. V shed 5 bases and J 2 bases; nucleotides not matched to a gene: 8. The germline gives CDR1 MDHEN, CDR2 SYDVKM. This CDR3 has 15 amino acids. In DNA, the CDR3 is TGTGCCAGCAGTATTGGGACAGGTGGTCCCTACGAGCAGTACTTC. Translated: CASSIGTGGPYEQYF.

This clone was found a few times. V usage is TRBV29-1 and J usage is TRBJ1-5, with D hard to call. Germline V gene data show CDR1 as SQVTM and CDR2 as ANQGSEA. V was pared by 8 bases and J by 5 bases, with 16 bases between. The CDR3 loop spans 13 amino acids. CDR3 loop: CSPVAGLYQPQHF. In DNA, the CDR3 is TGCAGCCCAGTAGCGGGCCTCTATCAGCCCCAGCATTTT.